This T cell receptor (beta chain) was identified in a study of neurological immune-mediated disorders. Each sorted-subset library came from 1 million CD4+ or CD8+ T cells. The team produced cDNA through 5'RACE using 10-nucleotide random UMIs. From 15-18 subjects, every sequencing run obtained over 190 million TCR-beta sequences. TCRdb fed the 5' RACE reads into MiXCR, producing one record per CDR3 protein. The table lists around 38,000 distinct CDR3 sequences, more than 14% of them singletons. As concerns this clonotype: Its antigen remains unknown.

Overall study findings and caveats: Across subjects, no CDR3 amino acid sequence appeared in expanded clones of more than one subject, a finding that suggested private repertoires in all groups.

Trimming took off 3 bases at V and 0 bases at J, with 12 bases between the two ends. The length of the CDR3 is 15 residues. Germline V gives CDR1 DFQATT, CDR2 SNEGSKA (reference sequence). Sequencing was carried out using CD4+ T cells from blood. The receptor was isolated from a woman in her sixties with HTLV-1-associated myelopathy (HAM/TSP). This sequence joins TRBV20-1 and TRBJ2-1; D ambiguous. CDR3 nucleotides: TGCAGTGCTAGTGGGTCCAGGATCTCCTACAATGAGCAGTTCTTC. Translation: CSASGSRISYNEQFF.